This passage covers 26 T cell receptor beta chains from one sample sequenced in a study of post-analysis software for immune sequencing data. General observations from the study: Elevated frequency relative to controls characterized roughly five TRBV segments in patients, TRBV5-6, TRBV5-1 and TRBV20-1 among them.

Presence of unique molecular identifiers characterized the TCR beta cDNA libraries. MiXCR, applied by TCRdb to the PCR reads, yields one record per CDR3 protein. The profile shows roughly 600,000 distinct CDR3 sequences, about 40% of them singletons. The antigens these receptors bind are not known. Sequencing was performed on blood. The source is a girl aged 5-17 years with multiple sclerosis.

This clonotype was seen just once. The chain combines TRBV7-2 with TRBJ2-5; 10 nucleotides line up with TRBD1. With 1 base clipped from V and 12 bases from J, the junction kept 11 bases outside the gene matches. The germline gives CDR1 SGHTA, CDR2 FQGNSA. CDR3 length: 15 amino acids. The CDR3 reads CASSLVPGQGPQKYF. The CDR3 nucleotides are TGTGCCAGCAGCTTAGTTCCGGGACAGGGGCCACAAAAGTACTTC.

The table lists this clonotype with a count of one. The chain employs TRBV28 and TRBJ2-5, with unresolved D. Judging by the DNA end, TRBJ2-1 fits better; the J call may be wrong. Per the germline V gene, CDR1 is MDHEN and CDR2 is SYDVKM. CDR3 size: 12 residues. The CDR3 DNA sequence: TGTGCCAGCAGTTTATACCAAGAGACCCAGTTCTTC. It yields the protein CASSLYQETQFF.

This clonotype was picked up a small number of times. In DNA form, the CDR3 reads TGCAGTGCCAACGGACTAGCGGGGCAAGAGACCCAGTACTTC. It specifies CSANGLAGQETQYF. The rearrangement links TRBV20-1 to TRBJ2-5; 12 nucleotides agree with TRBD2. Unmatched junction bases numbered 4, after V lost 6 bases and J lost 2 bases. Germline-derived CDR1 and CDR2 are DFQATT and SNEGSKA (reference sequence). The CDR3 loop spans 14 amino acids.

The chain employs TRBV2 and TRBJ2-7; no firm D call. Germline V lookup: CDR1 SNHLY, CDR2 FYNNEI. V lost 8 bases to trimming and J lost 5 bases, with 13 bases between them. CDR3 length: 12 amino acids. The CDR3 DNA follows: TGTGCCAGCGGGCGGAAAGCGCACGAGCAGTACTTC. Protein product: CASGRKAHEQYF. Full variable domain (outside the CDR3, taken from reference TRBV2 and TRBJ2-7): EPEVTQTPSHQVTQMGQEVILRCVPISNHLYFYWYRQILGQKVEFLVSFYNNEISEKSEIFDDQFSVERPDGSNFTLKIRSTKLEDSAMYFCASGRKAHEQYFGPGTRLTVT.

This clonotype was seen only a few times. The chain recombines TRBV12-3 or TRBV12-4 with TRBJ2-5; 7 nucleotides line up with TRBD1. There are 16 residues in the CDR3. V lost 7 bases and J lost 4; bases outside the gene matches: 15. CDR3 nucleotide sequence: TGTGCCAGCACCATTTTCCCCCGGGACAGCAGAGAGACCCAGTACTTC. It translates to CASTIFPRDSRETQYF.

This clonotype has more than one count but fewer than ten. The chain is built from TRBV4-1 and TRBJ2-7; 7 bases match TRBD2. CDR1 MGHRA and CDR2 YSYEKL come from the germline V gene. Trimming at V came to 4 bases and at J to 2 bases, leaving 5 bases not matched to a gene. The CDR3 loop spans 14 amino acids. The CDR3, as DNA: TGCGCCAGCAGCCGCTCTCGGGGGGCCTACGAGCAGTACTTC. It is translated as CASSRSRGAYEQYF.

This clonotype came up a few times. This chain uses TRBV20-1 with TRBJ1-4; D perhaps matches TRBD1 (6 bases). Germline-derived CDR1 and CDR2 are DFQATT and SNEGSKA (reference sequence). The CDR3 spans 13 residues. V lost 3 bases to trimming and J lost 5 bases, with 10 bases between them. The CDR3 DNA is TGCAGTGCTAGCAGGGGCCCAAATGAAAAACTGTTTTTT. Translation gives CSASRGPNEKLFF.

This clonotype was counted only a few times. The chain has TRBV15 and TRBJ2-1; a weak D match, TRBD2 (6 bases). The V end was cut by 9 bases, the J end by 4 bases, with 13 bases between. The CDR3 has 13 residues. Germline values: CDR1 LNHNV, CDR2 YYDKDF (reference sequence). CDR3 DNA: TGTGCCACATATGATGGGGGGTACAATGAGCAGTTCTTC. Protein product: CATYDGGYNEQFF.

V is TRBV13 and J is TRBJ1-2; 8 positions match TRBD1. V lost 5 bases and J lost 0; bases outside the gene matches: 8. The CDR3 is 16 amino acids. Germline assignment: CDR1 PRHDT and CDR2 FYEKMQ (reference sequence). The DNA for the CDR3 is TGTGCCAGCAGCCAACCGGGACAGGCTACTAACTATGGCTACACCTTC. It encodes CASSQPGQATNYGYTF.

This chain uses TRBV6-6 with TRBJ2-7; 7 bases match TRBD1. Trimming at V came to 7 bases and at J to 6 bases, leaving 15 bases not matched to a gene. The length of the CDR3 is 15 residues. Per the germline V gene, CDR1 is MNHNY and CDR2 is SVGAGI (reference sequence). The CDR3 DNA is TGTGCCAGCAACAGGGCTGAGCTTCCAGGGGGCGAGCAGTACTTC. This encodes CASNRAELPGGEQYF.

The chain uses TRBV5-6 and TRBJ1-5; D is unclear. Trimming removed 1 base at V and 1 base at J, with 15 bases between. CDR3 length equals 17 residues. In germline, CDR1 is SGHDT, CDR2 YYEEEE. In DNA form, the CDR3 reads TGTGCCAGCAGCTTGTTTTGGCAGGCCGGGAGCAATCAGCCCCAGCATTTT. It translates to CASSLFWQAGSNQPQHF.

The chain couples TRBV2 to TRBJ2-1, with D possibly TRBD2 on 5 matching bases. Deletions cut 5 bases from V and 12 bases from J, with 11 bases between. The CDR3 totals 11 residues. Germline-derived CDR1 and CDR2 are SNHLY and FYNNEI. CDR3 sequence: CASSMDLLQFF. The CDR3, as DNA: TGTGCCAGCAGTATGGACTTGCTGCAGTTCTTC.

Only a few counts were recorded for this clonotype. The chain couples TRBV4-1 to TRBJ2-5; D remains ambiguous. TRBJ2-7 explains the end of the DNA better; the J call may be wrong. Germline lookup yields CDR1 MGHRA and CDR2 YSYEKL. The CDR3 spans 15 residues. This CDR3 is CASSQDWRSFYEQYF. The CDR3 DNA follows: TGCGCCAGCAGCCAAGATTGGCGTAGTTTCTACGAGCAGTACTTC.

The V call is TRBV30, the J call TRBJ1-2; unclear D gene. Germline CDR1 is GTSNPN and CDR2 is SVGIG (reference sequence). CDR3 length equals 10 residues. V was cut by 7 bases and J by 4 bases, with 7 bases left in between. CDR3 amino acids: CAFRFYGYTF. Written as DNA, the CDR3 is TGTGCCTTCCGTTTCTATGGCTACACCTTC.

This clonotype was recorded a few times. This chain links TRBV12-3 or TRBV12-4 with TRBJ1-6; D not certain. V lost 0 bases and J lost 6, with 9 bases in between. This CDR3 has 15 residues. This chain's CDR3 is CASSLAGPGNSPLHF. The CDR3, as DNA: TGTGCCAGCAGTTTAGCCGGGCCGGGTAATTCACCCCTCCACTTT.

This clonotype was recorded a few times. This chain uses TRBV12-3 or TRBV12-4 with TRBJ2-7, with 7 bases lining up with TRBD2. V dropped 2 bases and J dropped 2; count of bases not matched to a gene: 12. The CDR3 spans 17 residues. CDR3 sequence (DNA): TGTGCCAGCAGTTTAAGGGCGTGGGCGGGAGAGACCTACGAGCAGTACTTC. Its translation: CASSLRAWAGETYEQYF.

This clonotype was seen a few times. The chain carries TRBV4-1 and TRBJ2-5, with D maybe TRBD1 (6 bases). Per the germline V gene, CDR1 is MGHRA and CDR2 is YSYEKL. The CDR3 extends over 16 amino acids. The V end was cut by 2 bases, the J end by 5 bases, with 18 bases between. The CDR3 reads CASSQWSQGSLETQYF. The CDR3 nucleotides are TGCGCCAGCAGCCAATGGTCCCAGGGGAGTCTGGAGACCCAGTACTTC.

This clonotype was observed a handful of times. The chain has TRBV12-3 or TRBV12-4 and TRBJ1-1, with 7 bases identical to TRBD1. The CDR3 loop spans 14 amino acids. Trimming removed 5 bases from V and 4 bases from J; junction bases left unmatched: 7. The DNA for the CDR3 is TGTGCCAGCAGTCCATGGGGGGACAGCACTGAAGCTTTCTTT. This codes for CASSPWGDSTEAFF.

The chain combines TRBV4-1 with TRBJ2-5; the D gene could be TRBD1 or TRBD2 (5 bases each). Germline V gene data show CDR1 as MGHRA and CDR2 as YSYEKL. The V gene lost 0 bases and the J gene lost 11 bases, with 25 bases spanning the gap. This CDR3 is 17 amino acids long. Written as DNA, the CDR3 is TGCGCCAGCAGCCAAGAAGGTTCGGGAAAGGGGCTCTACGGGCAGTACTTC. Translated, it gives CASSQEGSGKGLYGQYF.

V and J are TRBV27 and TRBJ2-7, with D possibly being TRBD2 (5 bases). The CDR3 sequence is 12 residues long. From germline, CDR1 is MNHEY and CDR2 SMNVEV (reference sequence). Trimming pared 7 bases from V and 7 bases from J, leaving 14 bases between. CDR3 in amino acids: CASKGGPGEQYF. CDR3 bases: TGTGCCAGCAAGGGTGGCCCGGGGGAGCAGTACTTC.

This chain uses TRBV12-3 or TRBV12-4 with TRBJ1-1, with 7 nucleotides matching TRBD1. The ends lost 5 bases at V and 4 bases at J; junction bases unmatched: 7. The CDR3 has 14 residues. The CDR3 nucleotides are TGTGCCAGCAGTCGCGACAGGGTGAGCACTGAAGCTTTCTTT. The encoded protein is CASSRDRVSTEAFF.

CDR3 sequence (DNA): TGCGCCAGCAGAGCGGGGATCAATCAGCCCCAGCATTTT. Amino acid sequence: CASRAGINQPQHF. This sequence joins TRBV5-1 and TRBJ1-5; D is uncertain. The CDR3 extends over 13 amino acids. Trimming took 5 bases from V and 3 from J, leaving 9 bases between them. Germline CDR1 reads SGHRS; CDR2 reads YFSETQ.

Only a few counts were recorded for this clonotype. The chain couples TRBV6-6 to TRBJ2-3; D is unclear. Germline V gene sequence: CDR1 MNHNY, CDR2 SVGAGI (reference sequence). V lost 4 bases and J 2 bases, leaving 16 bases between the germline ends. This CDR3 has 16 residues. This CDR3 is CASSSNRPYDTDTQYF. CDR3 bases: TGTGCCAGCAGTTCAAACAGACCATATGACACAGATACGCAGTATTTT.

This clonotype was counted only a few times. CDR3 bases: TGTGCCAGCAGCCAAGGTGGGGGCGGCCAGCCCCAGCATTTT. Its translation is CASSQGGGGQPQHF. The rearrangement joins TRBV3-1 to TRBJ1-5; TRBD1 is a possible D gene (6 bases). With 1 base removed from V and 7 bases from J, the gap between germline ends came to 11 bases. This CDR3 has 14 residues. Germline loops: CDR1 LGHDT, CDR2 YNNKEL (reference sequence).

There are a few counts of this clonotype. The V and J genes are TRBV5-6 and TRBJ1-2; 7 positions agree with TRBD1. CDR1 SGHDT and CDR2 YYEEEE come from the germline V gene. Unmatched junction bases numbered 7, after V lost 4 bases and J lost 10 bases. This CDR3 is 12 amino acids long. The CDR3 nucleotides read TGTGCCAGCAGCATAACCGACAGGGACTACACCTTC. It codes for CASSITDRDYTF.

The chain uses TRBV6-1 and TRBJ2-2, with D possibly matching TRBD2 (6 bases). Germline CDR1 reads MNHNS; CDR2 reads SASEGT. The CDR3 contains 13 residues. With 10 bases removed from V and 0 bases from J, the gap between germline ends came to 9 bases. In DNA, the CDR3 is TGTGCCACCGGGACTGCGAACACCGGGGAGCTGTTTTTT. Protein product: CATGTANTGELFF.